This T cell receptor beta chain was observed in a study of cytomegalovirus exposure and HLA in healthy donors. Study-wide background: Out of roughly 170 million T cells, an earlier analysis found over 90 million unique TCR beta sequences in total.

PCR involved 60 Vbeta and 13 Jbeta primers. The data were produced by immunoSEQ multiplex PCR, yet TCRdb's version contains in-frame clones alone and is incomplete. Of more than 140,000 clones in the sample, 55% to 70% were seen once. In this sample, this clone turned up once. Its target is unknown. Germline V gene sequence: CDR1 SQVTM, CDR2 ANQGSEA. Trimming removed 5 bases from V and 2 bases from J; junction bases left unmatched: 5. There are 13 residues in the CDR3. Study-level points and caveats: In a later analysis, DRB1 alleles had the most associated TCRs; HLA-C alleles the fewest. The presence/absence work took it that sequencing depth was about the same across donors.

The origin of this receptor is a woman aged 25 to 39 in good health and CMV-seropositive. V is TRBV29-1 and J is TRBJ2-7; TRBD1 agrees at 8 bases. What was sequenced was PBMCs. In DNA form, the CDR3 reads TGCAGCGTTACCACAGGGGGAACCTACGAGCAGTACTTC. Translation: CSVTTGGTYEQYF.